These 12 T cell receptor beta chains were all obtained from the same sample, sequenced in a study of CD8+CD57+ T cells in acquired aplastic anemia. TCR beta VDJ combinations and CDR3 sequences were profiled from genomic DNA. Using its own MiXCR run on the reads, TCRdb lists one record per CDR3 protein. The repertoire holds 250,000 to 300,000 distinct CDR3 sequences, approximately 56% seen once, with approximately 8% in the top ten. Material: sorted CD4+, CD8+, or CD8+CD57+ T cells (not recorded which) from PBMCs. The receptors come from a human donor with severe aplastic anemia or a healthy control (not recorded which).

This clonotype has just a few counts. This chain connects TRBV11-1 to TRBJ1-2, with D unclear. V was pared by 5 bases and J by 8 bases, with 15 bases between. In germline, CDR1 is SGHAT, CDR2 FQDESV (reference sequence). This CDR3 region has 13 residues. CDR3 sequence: CASSAYPMGGYTF. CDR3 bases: TGTGCCAGCAGCGCTTATCCGATGGGCGGCTACACCTTC.

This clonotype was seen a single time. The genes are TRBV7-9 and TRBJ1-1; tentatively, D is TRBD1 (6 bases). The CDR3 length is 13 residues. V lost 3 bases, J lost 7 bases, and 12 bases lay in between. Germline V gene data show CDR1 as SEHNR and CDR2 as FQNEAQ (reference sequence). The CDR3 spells CASSFYRDDEAFF. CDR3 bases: TGTGCCAGCAGCTTTTACAGGGATGATGAAGCTTTCTTT.

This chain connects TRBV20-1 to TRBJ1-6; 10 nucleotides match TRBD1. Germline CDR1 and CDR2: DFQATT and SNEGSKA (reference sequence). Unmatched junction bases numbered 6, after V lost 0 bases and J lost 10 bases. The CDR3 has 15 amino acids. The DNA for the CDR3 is TGCAGTGCTAGAGATCTTGGGACAGGGGAATCACCCCTCCACTTT. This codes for CSARDLGTGESPLHF.

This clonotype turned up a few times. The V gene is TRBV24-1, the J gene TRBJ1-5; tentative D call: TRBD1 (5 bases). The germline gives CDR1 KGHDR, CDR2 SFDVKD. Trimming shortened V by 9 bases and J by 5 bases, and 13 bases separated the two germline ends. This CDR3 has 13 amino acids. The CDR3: CATGGDGDQPQHF. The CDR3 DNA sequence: TGTGCCACCGGCGGGGACGGGGATCAGCCCCAGCATTTT.

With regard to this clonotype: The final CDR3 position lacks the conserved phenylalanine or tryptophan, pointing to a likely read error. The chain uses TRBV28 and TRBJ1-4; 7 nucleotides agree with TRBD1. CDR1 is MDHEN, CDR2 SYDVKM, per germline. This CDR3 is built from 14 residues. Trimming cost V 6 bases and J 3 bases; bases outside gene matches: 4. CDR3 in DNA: TGTGCCAGCAGGTGGGGACAGTCTAATGAAAAACTGTTTTGT. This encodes CASRWGQSNEKLFC.

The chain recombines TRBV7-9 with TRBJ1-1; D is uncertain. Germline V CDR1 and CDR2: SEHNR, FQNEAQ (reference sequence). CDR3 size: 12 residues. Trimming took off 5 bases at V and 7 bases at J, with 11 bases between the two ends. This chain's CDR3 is CASSLGRGEAFF. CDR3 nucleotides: TGTGCCAGCAGCCTAGGACGGGGTGAAGCTTTCTTT. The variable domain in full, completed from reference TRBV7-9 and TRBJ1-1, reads DTGVSQNPRHKITKRGQNVTFRCDPISEHNRLYWYRQTLGQGPEFLTYFQNEAQLEKSRLLSDRFSAERPKGSFSTLEIQRTEQGDSAMYLCASSLGRGEAFFGQGTRLTVV.

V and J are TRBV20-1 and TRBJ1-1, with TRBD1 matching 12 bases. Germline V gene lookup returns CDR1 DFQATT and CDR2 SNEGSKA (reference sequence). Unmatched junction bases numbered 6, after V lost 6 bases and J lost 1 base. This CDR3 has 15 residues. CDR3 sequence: CSAPGQGAGNTEAFF. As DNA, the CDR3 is TGCAGTGCCCCGGGACAGGGGGCAGGGAACACTGAAGCTTTCTTT.

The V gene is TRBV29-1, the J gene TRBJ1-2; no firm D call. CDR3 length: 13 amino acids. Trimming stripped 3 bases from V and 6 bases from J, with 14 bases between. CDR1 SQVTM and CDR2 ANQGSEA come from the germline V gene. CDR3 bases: TGCAGCGTTGAGGTCCCGGATTGGGATGGCTACACCTTC. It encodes CSVEVPDWDGYTF.

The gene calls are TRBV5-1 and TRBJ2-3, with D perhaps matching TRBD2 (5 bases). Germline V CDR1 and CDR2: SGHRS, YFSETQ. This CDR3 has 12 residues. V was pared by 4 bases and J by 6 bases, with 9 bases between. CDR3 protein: CASSTLGDTQYF. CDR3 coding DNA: TGCGCCAGCAGCACACTAGGGGATACGCAGTATTTT.

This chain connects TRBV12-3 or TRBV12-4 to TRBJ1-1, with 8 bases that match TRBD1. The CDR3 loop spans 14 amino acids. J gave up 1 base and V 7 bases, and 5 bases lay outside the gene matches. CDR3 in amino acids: CASTSTGENTEAFF. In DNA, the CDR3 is TGTGCCAGCACCTCGACAGGGGAGAACACTGAAGCTTTCTTT.

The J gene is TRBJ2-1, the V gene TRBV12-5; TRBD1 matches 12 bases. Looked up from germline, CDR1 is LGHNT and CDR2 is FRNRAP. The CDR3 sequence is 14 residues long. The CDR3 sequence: CASSQGQGAVEQFF. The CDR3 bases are TGTGCCAGCAGCCAGGGACAGGGGGCCGTTGAGCAGTTCTTC.

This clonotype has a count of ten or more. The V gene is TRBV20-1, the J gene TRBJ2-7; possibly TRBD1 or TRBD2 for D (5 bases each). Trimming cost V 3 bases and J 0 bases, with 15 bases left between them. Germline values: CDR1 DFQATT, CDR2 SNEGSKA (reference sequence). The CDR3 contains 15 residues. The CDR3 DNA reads TGCAGTGCTAGGCCTACGGGACGGAGCTCCTACGAGCAGTACTTC. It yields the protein CSARPTGRSSYEQYF.